These 31 T cell receptor beta chains were all obtained from the same sample, sequenced in a study of blood T cell repertoires in COVID-19 (dated by TCRdb to the early 2020s). The library was generated by the immunoSEQ multiplex PCR assay. TCRdb's version of the immuneACCESS table is confined to in-frame rearrangements and falls short of the full clone set. An unresolved V gene accounts for under half of the shortfall where checked; the remainder is of unknown origin. For this sample the table gives 130,000 to 150,000 clones, of which over 70% were detected only once. The top ten clonotypes cover around 1.8% of the sample. Input material: peripheral blood. All receptors come from a woman in her fifties or sixties with acute or convalescent COVID-19.

The chain joins TRBV13 to TRBJ2-1; TRBD2 matches at 11 bases. The junction had 3 bases not matched to a gene; V was cut back by 1 base and J by 7 bases. This CDR3 contains 15 residues. Germline CDR1 is PRHDT and CDR2 is FYEKMQ (reference sequence). CDR3 protein: CASSLALAGANEQFF. The CDR3 nucleotides are TGTGCCAGCAGCTTAGCACTAGCGGGAGCTAATGAGCAGTTCTTC.

The chain carries TRBV19 and TRBJ2-1; 8 nucleotides line up with TRBD2. This CDR3 comprises 16 residues. Germline CDR1 and CDR2: LNHDA and SQIVND (reference sequence). The ends lost 6 bases at V and 9 bases at J; junction bases unmatched: 16. The CDR3 DNA is TGTGCCAGTAGGACCGAGGGGAGCGGGAGTGGTCGTGAGCAGTTCTTC. Translation: CASRTEGSGSGREQFF.

This chain joins TRBV28 and TRBJ2-7, with TRBD2 matching over 14 bases. Germline CDR1 reads MDHEN; CDR2 reads SYDVKM. With 6 bases clipped from V and 0 bases from J, the junction kept 7 bases outside the gene matches. This CDR3 region has 17 residues. The DNA for the CDR3 is TGTGCCAGCAGAATGGGACTAGCGGGAGACCCCTCCTACGAGCAGTACTTC. As protein: CASRMGLAGDPSYEQYF.

The J gene is TRBJ2-3, the V gene TRBV19, with 7 bases that match TRBD2. From germline, CDR1 is LNHDA and CDR2 SQIVND (reference sequence). This CDR3 has 16 residues. J was trimmed by 0 bases and V by 3 bases; bases with no gene match: 6. The chain's CDR3 is CASSIHRRESTDTQYF. The CDR3 coding sequence is TGTGCCAGTAGTATCCATCGGCGGGAGAGCACAGATACGCAGTATTTT.

The V call is TRBV7-8, the J call TRBJ1-2; the D is unclear. Germline loops: CDR1 SGHVS, CDR2 FQNEAQ. The V gene lost 0 bases and the J gene lost 3 bases, with 8 bases spanning the gap. The CDR3 is 14 amino acids. This chain's CDR3 is CASSLAGSDYGYTF. The CDR3 nucleotides are TGTGCCAGCAGCTTAGCAGGCAGCGACTATGGCTACACCTTC.

V gene TRBV2 combines with J gene TRBJ2-7; D unresolved. Germline V gene lookup returns CDR1 SNHLY and CDR2 FYNNEI. The CDR3 consists of 11 residues. The V end was cut by 6 bases, the J end by 6 bases, with 9 bases between. The CDR3 here is CASRRDSEQYF. For the CDR3, the DNA is TGTGCCAGCAGGAGAGACTCCGAGCAGTACTTC.

The V and J genes are TRBV18 and TRBJ2-7, with TRBD2 matching 8 bases. The CDR3 extends over 16 amino acids. After removal of 5 bases from V and 0 bases from J, the junction contained 9 bases not matched to a gene. The V gene's germline CDR1 is KGHSH and CDR2 LQKENI. The CDR3, as DNA: TGTGCCAGCTCAACCCGAGCGGGGGTGAGCTCCTACGAGCAGTACTTC. Translating it yields CASSTRAGVSSYEQYF.

V usage is TRBV14 and J usage is TRBJ2-7; D possibly corresponds to TRBD2 (6 bases). Trimming cost V 1 base and J 3 bases, with 10 bases left between them. The CDR3 extends over 14 amino acids. CDR1 and CDR2 from the germline V gene are SGHDN and FVKESK. The CDR3 here is CASSQVYGGYEQYF. CDR3 nucleotide sequence: TGTGCCAGCAGCCAAGTTTACGGGGGCTACGAGCAGTACTTC.

J is TRBJ2-5 and V is TRBV7-8; 8 bases match TRBD2. Per germline, CDR1 SGHVS and CDR2 FQNEAQ. The junction had 8 bases not matched to a gene; V was cut back by 3 bases and J by 5 bases. The CDR3 has 15 residues. The CDR3 spells CASSFPTRGGETQYF. The CDR3 DNA reads TGTGCCAGCAGCTTCCCAACCCGGGGGGGGGAGACCCAGTACTTC.

This clone was observed at least ten times. J is TRBJ2-3 and V is TRBV7-3; 7 positions match TRBD1. With V trimmed by 0 bases and J by 2 bases, 2 bases remained unmatched. The CDR3 is 15 amino acids. In germline, CDR1 is SGHTA, CDR2 FQGTGA. This CDR3 reads CASSLTQGSTDTQYF. CDR3 DNA sequence: TGTGCCAGCAGCTTAACACAGGGGTCCACAGATACGCAGTATTTT.

CDR3 residues: CASSPYSGDGQPQHF. CDR3 nucleotide sequence: TGCGCCAGCAGCCCCTACTCAGGGGATGGACAGCCCCAGCATTTT. This chain links TRBV5-1 with TRBJ1-5; D is perhaps TRBD1 (6 bases). The CDR3 covers 15 residues. Germline lookup yields CDR1 SGHRS and CDR2 YFSETQ. The V end lost 4 bases, the J end lost 7 bases, and 18 bases lay between the germline ends.

This chain joins TRBV21-1 and TRBJ1-4; the table names TRBD1, a call not compared with the DNA. TRBV21-1 is labeled a pseudogene. The CDR3 covers 15 residues. CDR3 loop: CASSARQGAAEKLFF. Here the CDR3 DNA reads TGTGCCAGCAGCGCCCGACAGGGGGCGGCTGAAAAACTGTTTTTT.

V gene TRBV5-6 combines with J gene TRBJ2-5; D unresolved. The CDR3 runs to 13 residues. V gave up 0 bases and J gave up 1 base, with 4 bases separating them. CDR1 and CDR2 from the germline V gene are SGHDT and YYEEEE. The CDR3 nucleotides are TGTGCCAGCAGCTTGGGCAGCCAAGAGACCCAGTACTTC. It codes for CASSLGSQETQYF.

The chain joins TRBV4-2 to TRBJ2-1, with D perhaps TRBD2 (7 bases). Germline V gene sequence: CDR1 LGHNA, CDR2 YNFKEQ. The CDR3 loop spans 15 amino acids. Between the trimmed V and J ends, which lost 1 base and 6 bases, there was a span of 13 bases. CDR3 nucleotide sequence: TGTGCCAGCAGCCAAGGGGGGGGCCCTTCCAATGAGCAGTTCTTC. Its translation is CASSQGGGPSNEQFF.

The rearrangement uses TRBV5-1 and TRBJ1-6; D is uncertain. The CDR3 has 14 residues. From germline, CDR1 is SGHRS and CDR2 YFSETQ. Trimming stripped 1 base from V and 8 bases from J, with 10 bases between. The CDR3, as DNA: TGCGCCAGCAGCTTGTTCTCGGTTGATTCACCCCTCCACTTT. Translated, it gives CASSLFSVDSPLHF.

The rearrangement uses TRBV7-8 and TRBJ2-7; 8 bases fit TRBD2. Germline lookup yields CDR1 SGHVS and CDR2 FQNEAQ. V lost 5 bases and J lost 2; bases outside the gene matches: 5. This CDR3 contains 14 residues. The CDR3 here is CASSHREGTYEQYF. DNA of the CDR3: TGTGCCAGCAGCCATCGGGAGGGAACCTACGAGCAGTACTTC.

The chain employs TRBV15 and TRBJ2-5; no definite D call. Per the germline V gene, CDR1 is LNHNV and CDR2 is YYDKDF (reference sequence). The CDR3 is 15 amino acids. Trimming pared 0 bases from V and 0 bases from J, leaving 8 bases between. This CDR3 reads CATSREAQYQETQYF. The DNA of the CDR3 is TGTGCCACCAGCAGAGAAGCACAGTACCAAGAGACCCAGTACTTC.

This sequence joins TRBV7-9 and TRBJ1-2, with a possible D match to TRBD1 (6 bases). With 5 bases removed from V and 8 bases from J, the gap between germline ends came to 21 bases. The germline V gene encodes CDR1 SEHNR and CDR2 FQNEAQ (reference sequence). This CDR3 spans 15 amino acids. CDR3 loop: CASSTTGRRGEGYTF. For the CDR3, the DNA is TGTGCCAGCAGCACTACAGGGCGTAGAGGGGAGGGCTACACCTTC.

Remarks on this clone: The junction differs from germline at one of its ends, possibly a read error. The genes are TRBV7-8 and TRBJ2-7; possibly TRBD1 for D (5 bases). Germline V lookup: CDR1 SGHVS, CDR2 FQNEAQ. This CDR3 has 14 residues. CDR3 DNA sequence: TGTGCCAGCAGCTTATTAGGACAACCCACACAGTTGGACTTC. Translation gives CASSLLGQPTQLDF.

This chain uses TRBV28 with TRBJ2-6; weak D call: TRBD1 (5 bases). V was cut by 5 bases and J by 0 bases, with 20 bases left in between. Germline-derived CDR1 and CDR2 are MDHEN and SYDVKM. The CDR3 contains 19 residues. Written as DNA, the CDR3 is TGTGCCAGCAGTACTCCCGTTGTTCAAGGGGACTCTGGGGCCAACGTCCTGACTTTC. Its translation: CASSTPVVQGDSGANVLTF.

The sample holds one count of this clone. The chain carries TRBV5-8 and TRBJ2-1, with 9 bases identical to TRBD1. This CDR3 is 15 amino acids long. From germline, CDR1 is SGHTS and CDR2 YDEGEE. Germline trimming cut 2 bases from V and 5 bases from J; bases unmatched to any gene: 5. CDR3 residues: CASSFGTGLNNEQFF. The CDR3 DNA follows: TGTGCCAGCAGCTTCGGGACAGGGCTCAACAATGAGCAGTTCTTC. The full variable domain, completed using reference TRBV5-8 and TRBJ2-1, is EAGVTQSPTHLIKTRGQQATLRCSPISGHTSVYWYQQALGLGLQFLLWYDEGEERNRGNFPPRFSGRQFPNYSSELNVNALELEDSALYLCASSFGTGLNNEQFFGPGTRLTVL.

The V call is TRBV7-8, the J call TRBJ1-2; 7 bases agree with TRBD1. The germline gives CDR1 SGHVS, CDR2 FQNEAQ. V lost 5 bases to trimming and J lost 8 bases; unmatched junction nucleotides: 17. The CDR3 has 16 residues. CDR3 bases: TGTGCCAGCAGCGGAGGAAGGACAGGCCCAACTCAAGGCTACACCTTC. Amino acids: CASSGGRTGPTQGYTF.

The V call is TRBV7-3, the J call TRBJ2-7; possible D gene TRBD2, 5 bases. Per the germline V gene, CDR1 is SGHTA and CDR2 is FQGTGA. V lost 4 bases and J 4 bases, leaving 17 bases between the germline ends. The CDR3 is 15 amino acids. CDR3 sequence reads: CASSSFPGLPYEQYF. DNA of the CDR3: TGTGCCAGCAGCTCATTCCCCGGACTTCCTTACGAGCAGTACTTC.

V is TRBV9 and J is TRBJ2-3; TRBD2 matches at 8 bases. Germline CDR1 and CDR2: SGDLS and YYNGEE. V trimming: 4 bases; J trimming: 2 bases; junction bases outside the gene matches: 3. The CDR3 has 14 amino acids. Here the CDR3 DNA reads TGTGCCAGCAGCACTAGCGGAAACACAGATACGCAGTATTTT. It translates to CASSTSGNTDTQYF.

The chain recombines TRBV19 with TRBJ2-5; D may be TRBD2 (7 bases). Germline V CDR1 and CDR2: LNHDA, SQIVND (reference sequence). The CDR3 has 14 residues. Trimming removed 4 bases from V and 7 bases from J, with 16 bases in between. The CDR3 bases are TGTGCCAGTAGTACTTTTGCAGGGGAGGGGACCCAGTACTTC. Amino acids: CASSTFAGEGTQYF.

The chain joins TRBV6-6 to TRBJ2-5; 10 nucleotides line up with TRBD1. Germline CDR1 MNHNY, CDR2 SVGAGI (reference sequence). Trimming cost V 5 bases and J 4 bases; bases outside gene matches: 10. The length of the CDR3 is 16 residues. This CDR3 is CASSQRSGTGVETQYF. CDR3 DNA: TGTGCCAGCAGTCAACGATCCGGGACAGGGGTAGAGACCCAGTACTTC.

This chain uses TRBV5-5 with TRBJ1-2; 7 nucleotides agree with TRBD1. CDR3 length: 15 amino acids. Germline CDR1 is SGHKS and CDR2 is YYEKEE (reference sequence). V trimming: 0 bases; J trimming: 3 bases; junction bases outside the gene matches: 5. The CDR3 DNA is TGTGCCAGCAGCTTGGTAGGGACAGCTTACTATGGCTACACCTTC. The encoded protein is CASSLVGTAYYGYTF.

The chain recombines TRBV27 with TRBJ2-3, with TRBD2 matching 11 bases. Unmatched junction bases numbered 7, after V lost 1 base and J lost 1 base. Germline CDR1 MNHEY, CDR2 SMNVEV (reference sequence). This CDR3 contains 18 residues. DNA for the CDR3: TGTGCCAGCAGTTTATTCCCCACGGGACTAGCGGGCACAGATACGCAGTATTTT. The encoded protein is CASSLFPTGLAGTDTQYF.

The rearrangement links TRBV3-1 (or the pseudogene TRBV3-2) to TRBJ2-7; TRBD2 matches 11 bases. This CDR3 has 15 residues. Germline V CDR1 and CDR2: LGHDT, YNNKEL (reference sequence). Germline trimming cut 6 bases from V and 1 base from J; bases unmatched to any gene: 5. The CDR3 is CASSSGRASSYEQYF. The CDR3, as DNA: TGTGCCAGCAGTAGCGGGAGGGCCTCTTCCTACGAGCAGTACTTC.

The chain has TRBV5-1 and TRBJ2-7; D possibly corresponds to TRBD2 (5 bases). Trimming left V 0 bases short and J 2 bases short, with 12 bases between. This CDR3 region has 15 residues. CDR1 is SGHRS, CDR2 YFSETQ, per germline. The CDR3 spells CASSLVLAAPYEQYF. The CDR3 DNA is TGCGCCAGCAGCTTGGTGCTAGCTGCGCCCTACGAGCAGTACTTC.

This clone was detected only a few times. The chain uses TRBV3-1 (or the pseudogene TRBV3-2) and TRBJ1-5, with D possibly matching TRBD1 (5 bases). The CDR3 spans 15 residues. The germline V gene encodes CDR1 LGHDT and CDR2 YNNKEL (reference sequence). Trimming stripped 5 bases from V and 3 bases from J, with 14 bases between. CDR3 bases: TGTGCCAGCAGCGCCACACAGGCCCCCAATCAGCCCCAGCATTTT. Its protein is CASSATQAPNQPQHF.